This T cell receptor beta chain was sequenced for a study of T-cell reconstitution after alpha-beta-depleted transplantation in children. Whole-study results and caveats: By one year post-transplant, T-cell counts and diversity largely arose from T cells that were newly produced. Surviving recipient cells, namely T cells and thymic progenitors, were the source of high day-60 TCRbeta diversity in some patients.

This clonotype showed up many times. The antigen is not known. Preparation of the TCRbeta library was carried out with unique molecular identifiers. TCRdb re-called the PCR reads through MiXCR, storing one row per CDR3 protein. The sample lists around 440,000 distinct CDR3 sequences, roughly a tenth occurring once. This CDR3 region has 14 residues. Germline values: CDR1 SGHRS, CDR2 YFSETQ. Germline trimming cut 3 bases from V and 3 bases from J; bases unmatched to any gene: 3. The TCR sequence derives from a child aged 2-9 years with inherited bone marrow failure, due to receive a stem cell transplant. Sequencing was performed on PBMCs, taken before TCRalphabeta/CD19-depleted stem cell transplant. The chain has TRBV5-1 and TRBJ2-7; 10 positions agree with TRBD1. CDR3 sequence (DNA): TGCGCCAGCAGCTCGGGACAGGGGTTCTACGAGCAGTACTTC. Translating it yields CASSSGQGFYEQYF.